The text below deals with one T cell receptor beta chain. The target of this receptor is not known. A read error may account for a junction end that differs from germline. Library construction relied on multiplex PCR. The sequencing machine was an Illumina HiSeq 2500. TCRbeta libraries were constructed through three rounds of nested PCR with primers (Table S4) according to protocols adapted from ARM-PCR. Before sequencing, PCR products of 200-500 bp were cut from the gel and purified using the QIAquick gel extraction kit. The paper's data handling went like this. Trimmomatic was used to clean the reads, FLASH merged the cleaned reads into complete CDR3 sequences, and MiTCR assigned the sequences to V(D)J germline segments. VDJtools was used to compute clonal diversity as the inverse Simpson's index. In-frame sequences lacking a premature stop codon were counted as productive reads. TCRdb trimmed the raw reads at Q25, called clones with MiXCR and kept productive beta chains. Rows with one shared CDR3 protein collapse into an entry with the most common genes and DNA. TCRdb assigned the V and J calls; the authors' analysis was not used. The sample includes about 200,000 distinct CDR3 sequences, with 71% observed a single time. The leading ten clones occupy approximately 26% of the sample.

These data belong to a study of tumor and adjacent non-tumor tissue in lung cancer (dated by TCRdb to 2016 to 2019). For context, the study as a whole: Of the cohort, some 12 patients had adenocarcinoma, 2 had squamous cell carcinoma and 1 had small cell lung cancer. The 15 or so patients were aged roughly 30 to 80 years, included ten or so men and 5 women, and had TNM stage I to III disease. Sequencing produced around 130,000,000 productive TCRbeta reads in total, an average of approximately 4 million reads per sample. Bulk TCRbeta repertoires were compared between lung tumor tissue and matched distant non-tumor lung tissue obtained from fewer than 16 lung cancer patients. TCRbeta CDR3 sequencing was performed on roughly 32 paired specimens, with one tumor sample and one normal lung sample collected per patient. On the study overall, not on this receptor specifically: Younger patients had significantly higher TCR diversity, and higher tumor TCR diversity was associated with shorter overall and disease-free survival. Neither the sequencing platform nor unique molecular identifiers are named or mentioned anywhere in the methods. In normal lung, the top 100 clones accounted for a significantly larger cumulative share of the repertoire than in tumor tissue. Peripheral blood was not sequenced, so blood TCRbeta repertoires in these lung cancer patients were not examined. Tumor tissue showed significantly higher TCR diversity (inverse Simpson) than normal lung tissue, at around 450 vs 150 (P = 0.0075, Mann-Whitney U test). Only about 16 patients were included in the cohort, and the need for larger samples and more detailed clinical data was noted by the authors.

The germline V gene supplies CDR1 KGHDR and CDR2 SFDVKD. The CDR3 holds 15 amino acids from the cysteine to the phenylalanine. Just CDR3 DNA is preserved here, 45 bases in frame from base 1. RNA was extracted from bulk unsorted tissue and checked for quality with a NanoDrop ND-1000 and an Agilent 2100. All donors had newly diagnosed lung cancer, had not received prior chemotherapy, and were admitted for thoracic surgery in China between August and November 2014. Patients with previous radiotherapy or chemotherapy, or with another concurrent cancer, were excluded from the study. Pieces of surgical tissue measuring about 1-2.3 cm3 were kept in RNAlater solution and held at -80 degrees C until needed.

The rearrangement combines TRBV24-1 with TRBJ2-2; the D region may be TRBD1 or TRBD2, each matching 5 bases equally. This sequence was found in a man between 60 and 75 years old with non-small cell lung cancer. The sample taken for sequencing was lung tumor tissue. CDR3 region: CATSDFGREAGELFF. The DNA reads TGTGCCACCAGTGATTTTGGCAGGGAAGCCGGGGAGTTGTTTTTT.